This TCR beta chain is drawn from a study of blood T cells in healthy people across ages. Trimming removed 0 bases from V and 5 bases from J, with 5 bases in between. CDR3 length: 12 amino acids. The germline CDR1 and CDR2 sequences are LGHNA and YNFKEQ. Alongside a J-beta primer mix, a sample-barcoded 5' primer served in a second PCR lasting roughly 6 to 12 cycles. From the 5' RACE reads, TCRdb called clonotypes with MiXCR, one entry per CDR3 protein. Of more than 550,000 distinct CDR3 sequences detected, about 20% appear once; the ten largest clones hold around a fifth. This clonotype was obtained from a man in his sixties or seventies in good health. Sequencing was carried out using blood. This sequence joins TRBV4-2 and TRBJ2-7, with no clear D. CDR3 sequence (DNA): TGTGCCAGCAGCCAAGATGGAGACGAGCAGTACTTC. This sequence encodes CASSQDGDEQYF.